Each of the 8 T cell receptor beta chains below was sequenced from the same sample in a study of patients and donors after allogeneic stem cell transplantation. Using its own MiXCR run on the RT-PCR reads, TCRdb lists one record per CDR3 protein. The sample gives roughly 880,000 distinct CDR3 sequences, roughly 18% of which show up once; 5% to 7.5% is in the top ten. Sequenced input: blood, either unsorted or a sorted T cell fraction (not recorded which). These receptors came from a human donor who was either an allogeneic HSCT recipient or a stem cell or donor lymphocyte infusion donor (not recorded which). It is not recorded whose cells these are; they may come from a transplant donor.

This clonotype was counted a few times. The chain is built from TRBV5-1 and TRBJ2-5, with D possibly matching TRBD2 (6 bases). This CDR3 is built from 15 residues. V gave up 4 bases and J gave up 5 bases, with 18 bases separating them. Germline CDR1 is SGHRS and CDR2 is YFSETQ. The CDR3: CASSPTGVTSETQYF. CDR3 nucleotides: TGCGCCAGCAGCCCCACGGGGGTTACATCCGAGACCCAGTACTTC.

This clonotype has only a few counts. The chain couples TRBV6-2 or TRBV6-3 to TRBJ2-2, with a weak D call TRBD2 (5 bases). The CDR3 extends over 15 amino acids. Trimming removed 6 bases at V and 6 bases at J, with 17 bases between. Germline loops: CDR1 MNHEY, CDR2 SVGEGT. The CDR3 loop reads CASSTLRGESGELFF. In DNA, the CDR3 is TGTGCCAGCAGCACCCTACGGGGAGAATCCGGGGAGCTGTTTTTT.

The V gene is TRBV5-1, the J gene TRBJ1-1, with 8 bases that match TRBD1. The CDR3 is 16 residues long. Germline CDR1 is SGHRS and CDR2 is YFSETQ. Trimming removed 1 base from V and 2 bases from J; junction bases left unmatched: 7. The CDR3 here is CASSLMTGAGNTEAFF. The CDR3, as DNA: TGCGCCAGCAGCTTGATGACAGGGGCGGGCAACACTGAAGCTTTCTTT.

The chain links TRBV20-1 to TRBJ1-1; tentatively, D is TRBD1 (6 bases). The CDR3 is made up of 14 amino acids. V was pared by 4 bases and J by 1 base, with 13 bases between. Germline V gene sequence: CDR1 DFQATT, CDR2 SNEGSKA (reference sequence). This chain's CDR3 is CSANARGKNTEAFF. CDR3 DNA sequence: TGCAGTGCTAATGCCAGGGGAAAGAACACTGAAGCTTTCTTT.

The chain carries TRBV20-1 and TRBJ1-2, with unresolved D. The ends were cut back, 0 bases at V and 8 bases at J, with 7 bases in the middle. Germline V CDR1 and CDR2: DFQATT, SNEGSKA (reference sequence). This CDR3 comprises 11 residues. CDR3 sequence (DNA): TGCAGTGCTAGAGATCGCTTCGGCTACACCTTC. Its translation: CSARDRFGYTF.

This clonotype showed up just a few times. The J gene is TRBJ2-1, the V gene TRBV6-5; D possibly uses TRBD1 or TRBD2 (6 bases each). Germline assignment: CDR1 MNHEY and CDR2 SVGAGI. CDR3 size: 14 residues. V lost 2 bases, J lost 8 bases, and 13 bases lay in between. The CDR3 region is CASSYTLGGHEQFF. The CDR3 bases are TGTGCCAGCAGTTACACGCTGGGGGGCCATGAGCAGTTCTTC.

The chain employs TRBV15 and TRBJ1-4; D may be TRBD1 (5 bases). Per germline, CDR1 LNHNV and CDR2 YYDKDF (reference sequence). The CDR3 is 14 amino acids. V was trimmed by 0 bases and J by 7 bases, leaving 9 bases between them. As DNA, the CDR3 is TGTGCCACCAGCAGAGAAGGGGTGGGTGAAAAACTGTTTTTT. Its protein product is CATSREGVGEKLFF. Full variable domain (outside the CDR3, taken from reference TRBV15 and TRBJ1-4): DAMVIQNPRYQVTQFGKPVTLSCSQTLNHNVMYWYQQKSSQAPKLLFHYYDKDFNNEADTPDNFQSRRPNTSFCFLDIRSPGLGDTAMYLCATSREGVGEKLFFGSGTQLSVL.

The chain combines TRBV6-1 with TRBJ2-7; D is unresolved. The CDR3 has 13 residues. From germline, CDR1 is MNHNS and CDR2 SASEGT. V was cut by 7 bases and J by 4 bases, with 14 bases left in between. Here the CDR3 DNA reads TGTGCCAGCACCCGGCCGAAACCTTACGAGCAGTACTTC. It is translated as CASTRPKPYEQYF.